By share, the clone carrying this T cell receptor delta chain counts as medium-sized. This entry is derived from a study of gamma-delta chains in newborns, infants, children. The germline V gene has CDR1 GEAIGNYY and CDR2 EKD. J lost 2 bases, V lost 1 base, and 4 bases had no gene match. CDR3 length: 18 amino acids. TCRdb repeated clone calling on the reads with CATT. The sample lists around 2,800 delta-chain clones, about 2.6% occurring once. The specimen sequenced was blood. The receptor was isolated from a child who was a newborn, infant or young child, either healthy, febrile or measles-vaccinated (not recorded which). The genes are TRDV2 and TRDJ3, with 10 positions matching TRDD3. CDR3 sequence: CACDTGGYQTWDTRQMFF. The CDR3 region has the DNA TGTGCCTGTGACACTGGGGGATACCAAACCTGGGACACCCGACAGATGTTTTTC.